The sequence of this T cell receptor (beta chain) was determined in a study of blood T cell repertoires in COVID-19. Study overall: Researchers got acute and convalescent COVID-19 samples from the United States, Italy and Spain.

Per the germline V gene, CDR1 is LNHDA and CDR2 is SQIVND (reference sequence). The CDR3 spans 12 residues. V dropped 5 bases and J dropped 2 bases, with 7 bases sitting between them. There are a few counts of this clone. Libraries were prepared by immunoSEQ multiplex PCR; TCRdb keeps only in-frame clonotypes and omits some of them. Of some 150,000 clones listed, 83% are singletons. This chain links TRBV19 with TRBJ2-7; no definite D call. The receptor was derived from a woman in her fifties or sixties with COVID-19, enrolled during active disease. The sequencing sample was made of peripheral blood. The CDR3 protein is CASSPSPYEQYF. The CDR3 bases are TGTGCCAGTAGTCCGTCCCCCTACGAGCAGTACTTC.